This T cell receptor beta chain was identified during a study of cytomegalovirus exposure and HLA in healthy donors (dated by TCRdb to between 2016 and 2019). With regard to the full study: An earlier analysis of several hundred of the donors reported around 280 Gb of sequence data and 117 million unique TCR beta sequences obtained from around 170 million T cells. An early release covering roughly 640 HLA-typed donors comprised roughly 300 gigabases of sequencing data and approximately 85 million unique TCR sequences. Among the roughly 430 genotyped donors, more than 70% belonged to the genetic ancestry cluster associated with self-reported Caucasian donors. The study was designed to test whether signatures of past pathogen exposure could be identified by cataloging public T cell receptors. The T cell repertoires of about 700 subjects were profiled by immunosequencing and related to cytomegalovirus serostatus. Besides the first cohort of some 670 subjects, a separate validation cohort made up of 120 different subjects was used. High-throughput TCR immunosequencing, statistical association of individual TCRs with disease status, and machine learning were combined to predict cytomegalovirus infection status. A later analysis re-examined previously published TCR beta repertoires from over 500 donors and added high-resolution HLA genotyping to investigate patterns of TCR occurrence. Rather than using new phenotypic data, the later analysis identified candidate immune exposures from TCR beta sequences and from how often those sequences occurred across donors. An earlier analysis of approximately 630 of the donors applied high-throughput TCR beta sequencing to assess whether each TCR beta V gene segment acted as functional or pseudogenic. Donor age, sex, ethnicity and CMV serostatus were collected together with the repertoire data. Genome-wide SNP genotypes for about three fifths of the roughly 670 donors were used in a later genetic analysis, which treated that subset as a discovery cohort. All discovery cohort repertoires had been generated using a single sequencing platform. Both class I and class II loci were covered by HLA typing, at four-digit resolution. Typing coverage varied by locus: about 620-630 donors for A, B, C, DRB1 and DQB1; 500 to 550 for DQA1; about 570 for DPA1; about 450 for DPB1. Five DR-DQ haplotypes were treated as single units for association and clustering because of strong linkage in the cohort. Across 300 to 500 genotyped donors of the cohort, an average of approximately 220,000 unique TCR beta nucleotide sequences per donor were sequenced, and approximately 19% of those sequences were non-productive.

The cohort was made up of around 720 healthy bone marrow donors. At the time of sampling, every cohort member was nominally healthy, though immune exposures that went unrecorded were likely present. The donor was CMV seropositive and belonged to the group of more than 250 seropositive cohort members. Every donor gave a peripheral blood sample, and the peripheral blood mononuclear cells from that sample were used for TCR beta sequencing. Genomic DNA was extracted from the blood cell samples with the Qiagen DNeasy Blood Extraction Kit. The library relied on the immunoSEQ multiplex PCR assay. For the multiplex PCR, a mixture combining 60 forward primers for TCR Vbeta segments and 13 reverse primers for TCR Jbeta segments was used. A multiplex PCR assay on genomic DNA amplified the CDR3 region of rearranged TCR beta genes. On the Illumina HiSeq System, the amplified TCR beta libraries were sequenced as 87-base-pair reads. The authors' analysis ran thus. A later analysis tallied about 77 million unique TCR beta chains across the 666 repertoires, and about 12 million of those chains were shared by two or more donors. Raw reads were error-corrected and collapsed into unique sequences by a nearest-neighbor algorithm in which closely related sequences were merged to remove PCR and sequencing errors. V, D and J gene segments were assigned by aligning CDR3 sequences to IMGT reference sequences. For a sequence to be retained, at least a six-nucleotide match to both a V gene segment and a J gene segment was required. Rearrangements were called productive when the CDR3 lacked stop codons and stayed in frame with V and J; all others were non-productive. Following IMGT convention, CDR3 was defined as the stretch from the second conserved V-encoded cysteine up to the conserved J-encoded phenylalanine. The earlier analysis of 587 of the donors excluded any sequence lacking an unambiguous match to a single V gene segment. An earlier analysis of some 610 of the donors called V segments functional above 56.7% productive rearrangements and segregating when the between-donor standard deviation exceeded 5%. A statistical classification framework was developed to diagnose cytomegalovirus status using the catalog of TCR beta chain sequences. V and J gene assignment, in a later analysis, came from comparing TCR nucleotide sequences with IMGT/GENE-DB human TR gene sequences. In a later analysis, CDR3 sequences and most-parsimonious VDJ recombination scenarios were assigned using the TCRdist pipeline. In a later analysis, each TCR beta chain was defined by its CDR3 amino acid sequence together with its V-gene family, and reads without a unique V-gene family were excluded. To address suspected cross-contamination and a sequencing artifact, a later analysis removed 592 highly shared, low-generation-probability nucleotide sequences. A later analysis calculated a clonal expansion index for each public chain from normalized within-repertoire ranks of inferred template counts. In a later analysis, generation probabilities were computed using a VDJ recombination model fitted to out-of-frame rearrangements, and the results were checked against IGoR. In a later analysis, TCR-TCR, TCR-HLA and TCR-CMV co-occurrence was scored with hypergeometric tests, and a repertoire-size bias correction was applied to TCR pairs. A later analysis estimated false discovery rates by permuting HLA or CMV assignments 20 times. In a later analysis, co-occurring TCRs were grouped with DBSCAN, and TCRdist sequence similarity was added when clustering was performed within HLA-allele-positive subsets. Repertoires with fewer than 30,000 or more than 120,000 public chains were left out of co-occurrence clustering, as were five repertoires with anomalous nucleotide sharing. TCRdb mirrors the immuneACCESS table, restricted to in-frame sequences. Some clones are absent from its copies; in checked studies, under half trace to an unresolved V gene, and the reason for the others is unknown. That table is the source of V, J and clone size, and D and trimming were worked out from the DNA. A total of about 130,000 clones appear in this sample, less than 85% of them only once. Approximately 2.1% of the sample is in the top ten clones.

Points on this clone: The antigen it binds to is not known. No much larger clone is present one base from it, and per-base qualities are unavailable.

Cut back by 1 base and 9 bases, the V and J ends lie 7 bases apart. Reading from cysteine to phenylalanine, the CDR3 counts 12 amino acids. Only CDR3 DNA remains: 36 bases, in frame from the first base. Per the germline V gene (reference sequence), SEHNR is the CDR1 and FQNEAQ is the CDR2. General study outcomes and caveats: Most TCR sequences were seen in very few donors, while some public TCRs were found in many individuals. The authors suggested that the approach could potentially be extended to other disease states and immunological phenotypes. According to a later analysis, parvovirus B19, influenza, CMV and Epstein-Barr virus appeared linked to several top co-occurrence clusters. The study gave a list of 150 to 200 TCR beta chains associated with cytomegalovirus. Roughly uniform sequencing depth across donors was assumed in presence/absence analyses, although this assumption may not hold. In a later analysis, the rate of TCR association differed among HLA loci, with DRB1 alleles having the most associated TCRs and HLA-C alleles having the fewest. The classifier was reported to diagnose cytomegalovirus status with high specificity and sensitivity in both the original and validation cohorts. An earlier analysis of approximately 530 of the donors showed that most TCR beta V segments appeared in productive rearrangements either about 90% or about 30% of the time, which broadly matched IMGT annotations. Because HLA typing was unavailable for some donors at each locus, only the typed subset was used in association tests. Specific HLA alleles were associated with about 17,000 TCR beta sequences at a false discovery rate of 0.05 in a later analysis. CMV serostatus was the only immune exposure information available for the cohort. A further reported finding was that TCR beta sequences accurately predicted the HLA-A and HLA-B alleles for most subjects in the first cohort. In a later analysis, HLA-associated TCR beta chains were found to be more clonally expanded and to have lower generation probabilities than equally common non-associated chains. A cluster of highly shared sequence variants was judged likely to represent a technical artifact of the sequencing pipeline. When HLA alleles, especially DR and DQ, strongly co-occurred, TCR associations were difficult to assign to individual alleles. In a later analysis, most CMV-associated TCR beta chains were found to appear HLA-restricted, with HLA associations seemingly driven largely by CMV exposure. In a later genetic analysis, a missense DCLRE1C variant was associated with V-gene and J-gene trimming of TCR beta chains, and the association was replicated in an independent cohort. According to a later genetic analysis, donors in an Asian-associated ancestry cluster had fewer N-insertions in productive TCRs than the approximately 690-donor mean. Linkage disequilibrium might explain the correlated functional status among segregating V segments, but an unknown experimental factor could not be excluded. Three of the identified cytomegalovirus-associated TCR beta chains were confirmed in vitro to be specific for cytomegalovirus antigens. Some IMGT-functional V segments, including TRBV6-2 and TRBV6-3, could not be distinguished by the 87-base-pair reads and were therefore excluded. Roughly 15 rarely observed V segments, including chromosome 9 orphons, were excluded from the earlier analysis of about 610 of the donors because counts were too low. The cohort was sequenced for TCR beta chains only, and without alpha or paired-chain data the features that could be detected were limited.

Recombination linked TRBV7-9 to TRBJ2-1, and possibly TRBD1, on 5 matching bases. What was sequenced was PBMCs. The clonotype was recovered from a woman in her 40s in good health and CMV-seropositive. The DNA is as follows: TGTGCCAGCAGCTTAGAAAGGGGTGAGCAGTTCTTC. It is translated as CASSLERGEQFF.